The text below deals with one T cell receptor beta chain. Its antigen is not identified. An end of the junction does not agree with germline; a read error may underlie this. Assay: immunoSEQ multiplex PCR; the TCRdb copy retains only in-frame clones and omits some. The table has 140,000 to 150,000 clones, over 85% seen once; the top ten hold 4.5% to 5.5%. CDR1 is SGHRS, CDR2 YFSETQ, per germline. The CDR3 has 13 residues. This sample is drawn from a study of T cell responses to AZD1222 COVID-19 vaccine. Whole-study results and caveats: Only 5 or 6 individuals given AZD1222 were seropositive at baseline. Nearly half of spike-specific TCRs reportedly target variant regions that are unmutated in the B.1.351 and B.1.1.7 variants.

The rearrangement joins TRBV5-1 to TRBJ2-7; 8 bases are shared with TRBD1. This sample comprised peripheral blood, obtained on day 0 of AZD1222 vaccination. This receptor was taken from an adult in good health. As DNA, the CDR3 is TGCGCCAGCAGTTTGGACAGGGAGAGCGAGCAGTACTTC. Its translation is CASSLDRESEQYF.